These 32 T cell receptor beta chains came from one sample sequenced in a study of blood T cells in healthy people across ages. The use of a sample-barcoded 5' primer and a J-beta primer mix characterized a second PCR of 7 to 11 cycles. From the 5' RACE reads, TCRdb called clonotypes with MiXCR, one entry per CDR3 protein. The repertoire holds roughly 1.9 million distinct CDR3 sequences, with 39% as singletons. The sequencing sample was made of blood. The receptors were sampled from a human donor in good health.

The V and J genes are TRBV20-1 and TRBJ2-3; weak D call: TRBD2 (6 bases). This CDR3 has 15 residues. Germline values: CDR1 DFQATT, CDR2 SNEGSKA (reference sequence). Trimming took 4 bases from V and 3 from J, leaving 17 bases between them. The CDR3 reads CSAIGTPEGTDTQYF. The CDR3 coding sequence is TGCAGTGCTATCGGGACTCCAGAAGGGACAGATACGCAGTATTTT.

Points on this clonotype: The junction and the germline gene differ at one end; a read error may be behind it. The V call is TRBV6-2 or TRBV6-3, the J call TRBJ2-4; 11 nucleotides align to TRBD1. The J call could be wrong; TRBJ2-7 is a better fit for the DNA end. The CDR3 loop spans 14 amino acids. Germline V CDR1 and CDR2: MNHEY, SVGEGT. The CDR3 loop reads CAGSTRDRGYEQYF. The CDR3 DNA sequence: TGTGCCGGCAGTACCCGGGACAGGGGGTACGAGCAGTACTTC.

V usage is TRBV9 and J usage is TRBJ2-1, with D tentatively TRBD2 (6 bases). CDR3 length: 15 amino acids. The V gene's germline CDR1 is SGDLS and CDR2 YYNGEE. The V gene lost 4 bases and the J gene lost 6 bases, with 17 bases spanning the gap. The CDR3 protein is CASSPHGSGVNEQFF. For the CDR3, the DNA is TGTGCCAGCAGCCCCCACGGTAGCGGAGTCAATGAGCAGTTCTTC.

Details on this clonotype: At one of its ends the junction is not consistent with the germline gene, which may arise from a read error. This chain links TRBV14 with TRBJ1-2; TRBD1 might be the D (6 bases). This CDR3 spans 13 amino acids. The germline gives CDR1 SGHDN, CDR2 FVKESK. The CDR3 nucleotides read TGTGCCGGCAGCCTAGGACAGCGCTGTGGCTACACCTTC. Translating it yields CAGSLGQRCGYTF.

The rearrangement joins TRBV12-3 or TRBV12-4 to TRBJ2-2; D call uncertain. The germline V and J ends were trimmed by 8 bases and 5 bases, with 21 bases remaining between them. This CDR3 contains 16 residues. CDR3 in DNA: TGTGCCAGCGAACTTTCCCCGGCCCAAAATACCGGGGAGCTGTTTTTT. It encodes CASELSPAQNTGELFF.

This clonotype was detected a few times. The chain combines TRBV28 with TRBJ1-2; 7 bases match TRBD1. The V and J ends lost 4 bases and 8 bases, in that order; junction bases with no gene match: 13. From germline, CDR1 is MDHEN and CDR2 SYDVKM. The CDR3 sequence is 15 residues long. CDR3 region: CASSSEDPGQRGYTF. For the CDR3, the DNA is TGTGCCAGCAGTTCCGAAGACCCGGGACAGCGAGGCTACACCTTC.

The chain combines TRBV4-3 with TRBJ2-1, with D possibly TRBD2 on 6 matching bases. The V gene lost 0 bases and the J gene lost 7 bases, with 16 bases spanning the gap. Germline V CDR1 and CDR2: LGHNA, YSLEER. This CDR3 region has 16 residues. CDR3 in amino acids: CASSQELAAARNEQFF. The DNA for the CDR3 is TGCGCCAGCAGCCAAGAATTAGCGGCCGCAAGGAATGAGCAGTTCTTC.

The rearrangement links TRBV24-1 to TRBJ2-3, with D possibly being TRBD2 (5 bases). Trimming left V 4 bases short and J 2 bases short, with 15 bases between. The germline gives CDR1 KGHDR, CDR2 SFDVKD. CDR3 length: 16 residues. CDR3 loop: CATSDPSPGYTDTQYF. CDR3 sequence (DNA): TGTGCCACCAGTGACCCCAGCCCGGGATACACAGATACGCAGTATTTT.

The rearrangement joins TRBV5-1 to TRBJ1-2; 10 bases match TRBD1. V lost 4 bases and J lost 9; bases outside the gene matches: 12. The CDR3 sequence is 15 residues long. Germline loops: CDR1 SGHRS, CDR2 YFSETQ. As DNA, the CDR3 is TGCGCCAGCAGCCCCGCAGCCGGGACAGGGGATAGCTACACCTTC. Encoded protein: CASSPAAGTGDSYTF.

On this clonotype: This may be a read error: a much more frequent sequence differs by one nucleotide. V and J are TRBV9 and TRBJ1-1; tentatively, D is TRBD1 (6 bases). Germline V gives CDR1 SGDLS, CDR2 YYNGEE. The CDR3 is made up of 13 amino acids. Trimming took 0 bases from V and 3 from J, leaving 6 bases between them. CDR3: CASSVEGDTEAFF. CDR3 nucleotides: TGTGCCAGCAGCGTAGAGGGGGACACTGAAGCTTTCTTT.

This clonotype appeared many times. The chain joins TRBV27 to TRBJ2-7; 7 bases are shared with TRBD1. This CDR3 has 13 amino acids. Germline V gene data show CDR1 as MNHEY and CDR2 as SMNVEV (reference sequence). The junction had 5 bases not matched to a gene; V was cut back by 3 bases and J by 6 bases. For the CDR3, the DNA is TGTGCCAGCAGTTTGACAGGGTTCTCCGAGCAGTACTTC. Its protein product is CASSLTGFSEQYF.

The V gene is TRBV5-1, the J gene TRBJ2-7, with unresolved D. Trimming removed 6 bases at V and 1 base at J, with 5 bases between. This CDR3 comprises 11 residues. CDR1 and CDR2 (germline): SGHRS, YFSETQ. In DNA form, the CDR3 reads TGCGCCAGCAAGGAGTCCTACGAGCAGTACTTC. The encoded protein is CASKESYEQYF.

The chain joins TRBV14 to TRBJ2-5; D may be TRBD1 (7 bases). Trimming cost V 5 bases and J 5 bases, with 18 bases left between them. The CDR3 consists of 15 residues. Germline values: CDR1 SGHDN, CDR2 FVKESK. In nucleotides, the CDR3 is TGTGCCAGCAGCGACGACAGGGAGGTTGACGAGACCCAGTACTTC. The encoded protein is CASSDDREVDETQYF.

The rearrangement links TRBV4-1 to TRBJ1-2; 10 nucleotides match TRBD1. After removal of 2 bases from V and 5 bases from J, the junction contained 5 bases not matched to a gene. Germline V gene data show CDR1 as MGHRA and CDR2 as YSYEKL. There are 15 residues in the CDR3. CDR3 coding DNA: TGCGCCAGCAGCCAACCGGACAGGGGGGTGTATGGCTACACCTTC. Encoded protein: CASSQPDRGVYGYTF.

The chain has TRBV20-1 and TRBJ1-5; 8 nucleotides line up with TRBD1. Germline V CDR1 and CDR2: DFQATT, SNEGSKA (reference sequence). After removal of 3 bases from V and 5 bases from J, the junction contained 3 bases not matched to a gene. This CDR3 has 13 residues. CDR3 in amino acids: CSASRGLDQPQHF. For the CDR3, the DNA is TGCAGTGCTAGCAGGGGGCTGGATCAGCCCCAGCATTTT.

This chain links TRBV6-5 with TRBJ2-1, with D possibly matching TRBD2 (5 bases). V shed 6 bases and J shed 4 bases, with 10 bases lying between them. This CDR3 has 13 amino acids. The germline V gene encodes CDR1 MNHEY and CDR2 SVGAGI. DNA for the CDR3: TGTGCCAGCAGCATCGGGGTATACAATGAGCAGTTCTTC. Its protein is CASSIGVYNEQFF.

This clonotype was recorded a few times. The gene calls are TRBV3-1 and TRBJ2-5, with 12 positions matching TRBD2. CDR1 LGHDT and CDR2 YNNKEL come from the germline V gene (reference sequence). The length of the CDR3 is 18 residues. V was clipped by 0 bases and J by 2 bases; unmatched bases: 7. CDR3 in amino acids: CASSQDLLAGGIQETQYF. As DNA, the CDR3 is TGTGCCAGCAGCCAAGATCTGCTAGCGGGGGGGATACAAGAGACCCAGTACTTC.

This clonotype was found a few times. The chain uses TRBV5-1 and TRBJ2-1; TRBD1 might be the D (6 bases). This CDR3 spans 12 amino acids. Trimming removed 5 bases at V and 8 bases at J, with 11 bases between. Germline V gives CDR1 SGHRS, CDR2 YFSETQ. The CDR3 coding sequence is TGCGCCAGCAGTGGACAGATCGATGAGCAGTTCTTC. This encodes CASSGQIDEQFF.

J is TRBJ1-2 and V is TRBV3-1, with D unresolved. Per the germline V gene, CDR1 is LGHDT and CDR2 is YNNKEL (reference sequence). The CDR3 extends over 15 amino acids. V shed 0 bases and J shed 5 bases, with 13 bases lying between them. The DNA of the CDR3 is TGTGCCAGCAGCCAAGAGACTTCCGAGAGATATGGCTACACCTTC. Translated: CASSQETSERYGYTF.

The rearrangement joins TRBV4-1 to TRBJ2-5; D perhaps matches TRBD1 (6 bases). V shed 6 bases and J shed 5 bases, with 19 bases lying between them. Germline assignment: CDR1 MGHRA and CDR2 YSYEKL. This CDR3 is 15 amino acids long. The CDR3 sequence: CASSRGATGWETQYF. CDR3 sequence (DNA): TGCGCCAGCAGTCGAGGCGCGACAGGCTGGGAGACCCAGTACTTC.

This clonotype has only a few counts. The chain is built from TRBV12-3 or TRBV12-4 and TRBJ1-2; D call uncertain. Trimming stripped 6 bases from V and 6 bases from J, with 17 bases between. The CDR3 runs to 14 residues. CDR3 region: CASSRNVGRDGYTF. The DNA for the CDR3 is TGTGCCAGCAGCCGAAATGTTGGACGAGATGGCTACACCTTC.

This rearrangement joins TRBV29-1 to TRBJ1-1; no clear D gene. Between the trimmed V and J ends, which lost 2 bases and 1 base, there was a span of 5 bases. The CDR3 contains 12 residues. Germline V gene data show CDR1 as SQVTM and CDR2 as ANQGSEA. CDR3 DNA sequence: TGCAGCGTTGAATTATCGAACACTGAAGCTTTCTTT. This translates into CSVELSNTEAFF.

The chain uses TRBV5-1 and TRBJ2-7; tentatively, D is TRBD2 (6 bases). CDR1 and CDR2 from the germline V gene are SGHRS and YFSETQ. The CDR3 has 15 residues. V was shortened by 3 bases and J by 3 bases, with 16 bases between the two germline ends. For the CDR3, the DNA is TGCGCCAGCAGCTCCTTGACGGCTAGCGACTACGAGCAGTACTTC. It yields the protein CASSSLTASDYEQYF.

V gene TRBV12-3 or TRBV12-4 combines with J gene TRBJ1-5; 7 nucleotides line up with TRBD1. Trimming at V came to 11 bases and at J to 0 bases, leaving 25 bases not matched to a gene. The length of the CDR3 is 20 residues. DNA of the CDR3: TGTGCCTGCACTATAGGGTATCGTATTGGGACAGAGAATAGCAATCAGCCCCAGCATTTT. It is translated as CACTIGYRIGTENSNQPQHF.

This rearrangement joins TRBV11-2 to TRBJ1-2, with 7 bases lining up with TRBD1. The CDR3 loop spans 14 amino acids. The germline V gene has CDR1 SGHAT and CDR2 FQNNGV. Germline trimming cut 2 bases from V and 5 bases from J; bases unmatched to any gene: 5. The CDR3 spells CASSLIGTVYGYTF. For the CDR3, the DNA is TGTGCCAGCAGCTTAATAGGGACAGTTTATGGCTACACCTTC.

This clonotype was observed once. This chain connects TRBV20-1 to TRBJ1-5; D not certain. The ends were cut back, 3 bases at V and 6 bases at J, with 12 bases in the middle. The CDR3 is made up of 13 amino acids. Germline-derived CDR1 and CDR2 are DFQATT and SNEGSKA (reference sequence). This CDR3 is CSASMGGGQPQHF. The CDR3 DNA sequence: TGCAGTGCTAGCATGGGAGGAGGTCAGCCCCAGCATTTT.

A note on this clonotype: A read error may explain this, as a much larger clone is one base away. The chain recombines TRBV12-3 or TRBV12-4 with TRBJ2-3; D gene uncertain. CDR3 length equals 17 residues. The germline V and J ends were trimmed by 6 bases and 1 base, with 20 bases remaining between them. CDR3 protein: CASSQLAASGGTDTQYF. As DNA, the CDR3 is TGTGCCAGCAGCCAGCTGGCGGCCTCGGGCGGCACAGATACGCAGTATTTT.

This clonotype appeared a few times. The chain is built from TRBV15 and TRBJ1-2; 7 bases are shared with TRBD1. The CDR3 consists of 15 residues. Per germline, CDR1 LNHNV and CDR2 YYDKDF (reference sequence). The J segment lost 4 bases and the V segment lost 5 bases, leaving 10 bases of the junction unmatched. Written as DNA, the CDR3 is TGTGCCACCAGCGTATACGCGGGACAGTCCTATGGCTACACCTTC. Protein: CATSVYAGQSYGYTF.

The genes are TRBV7-2 and TRBJ2-1; TRBD1 matches at 10 bases. Germline values: CDR1 SGHTA, CDR2 FQGNSA. The CDR3 totals 19 residues. V lost 6 bases to trimming and J lost 5 bases; unmatched junction nucleotides: 19. The CDR3 DNA follows: TGTGCCAGCAGTTCCCATCCGGCGGGCGGGACAGGGGTAGACAATGAGCAGTTCTTC. Its protein product is CASSSHPAGGTGVDNEQFF.

This chain links TRBV5-1 with TRBJ2-7, with 8 bases matching TRBD2. Losses at the gene ends were 0 bases for V and 0 bases for J; bases not matched to a gene: 5. The CDR3 runs 16 residues. Germline CDR1 and CDR2: SGHRS and YFSETQ. CDR3 coding DNA: TGCGCCAGCAGCTTGGACGGCGGGGGGCACTCCTACGAGCAGTACTTC. It specifies CASSLDGGGHSYEQYF.

The gene calls are TRBV29-1 and TRBJ1-3; D ambiguous. Germline CDR1 reads SQVTM; CDR2 reads ANQGSEA. The CDR3 has 13 residues. Trimming cost V 4 bases and J 0 bases, with 7 bases left between them. The CDR3 DNA reads as TGCAGCGTTGTTGGACGCTCTGGAAACACCATATATTTT. The encoded protein is CSVVGRSGNTIYF.

The chain employs TRBV12-3 or TRBV12-4 and TRBJ1-4; 7 nucleotides line up with TRBD1. The CDR3 is made up of 12 amino acids. Losses at the gene ends were 4 bases for V and 12 bases for J; bases not matched to a gene: 5. The chain's CDR3 is CASSSRRGQLFF. CDR3 DNA: TGTGCCAGCAGTTCCCGGAGGGGGCAACTGTTTTTT.